The sequence of this TCR beta chain was determined in a study of T-cell reconstitution after alpha-beta-depleted transplantation in children. At least ten counts were recorded for this clonotype. Its specificity is unknown. The CDR3 is 14 amino acids. V was clipped by 0 bases and J by 4 bases, with 8 bases between them. Per germline, CDR1 SGHRS and CDR2 YFSETQ. Unique molecular identifiers were used in preparing the TCRbeta library. In TCRdb, the PCR reads were re-called with MiXCR into one record per CDR3 protein. The sample lists about 830,000 distinct CDR3 sequences, roughly 16% occurring once. Study-level results: It was reported that alpha-beta T cells came from several hundred expanded graft clones (about two months after transplant). At the one-year point after transplant, T-cell counts and TCRbeta diversity were found to come mostly from T cells that had been newly produced. Surviving recipient T cells and thymic progenitors underlay high day-60 TCRbeta diversity in some patients.

The specimen comprised PBMCs, mostly from graft donor cells, sampled 360 days after TCRalphabeta/CD19-depleted stem cell transplant. The chain couples TRBV5-1 to TRBJ2-4, with no clear D. The sequence was collected from a male patient aged 10 to 17 who had a stem cell transplant for acute lymphoblastic leukemia, so the T cells may come from the graft donor. The CDR3 DNA follows: TGCGCCAGCAGCTTGGAAGGCACGAAAAACATTCAGTACTTC. It yields the protein CASSLEGTKNIQYF.